This T cell receptor beta chain was observed in a study of blood T cell repertoires in COVID-19. As for the study in general: The United States, Italy and Spain provided the acute and convalescent COVID-19 samples.

Assignment of participants to cohorts was predicated upon participant-reported clinical history. Source study methods: Reference gene primer amplification gave nucleated cell count estimates. Using immunoSEQ multiplex PCR, the repertoire was profiled, and TCRdb retains in-frame clones only, with some absent. The V and J calls and the clone size are those of that table, but D and trimming were determined from the DNA. The data hold some 320,000 clones, with roughly 90% observed a single time. Deletions cut 3 bases from V and 7 bases from J, with 19 bases between. The CDR3 consists of 15 residues. Germline CDR1 is SGHRS and CDR2 is YFSETQ.

The chain couples TRBV5-1 to TRBJ1-2; maybe TRBD1 (6 bases). This clonotype originated in a man aged 60 to 69 who had recovered from COVID-19. The specimen was PBMCs or T cells enriched from blood (not recorded which). The CDR3 here is CASSSSYGQYGGYTF. The CDR3 DNA is TGCGCCAGCAGCTCGTCATATGGACAGTACGGTGGCTACACCTTC.